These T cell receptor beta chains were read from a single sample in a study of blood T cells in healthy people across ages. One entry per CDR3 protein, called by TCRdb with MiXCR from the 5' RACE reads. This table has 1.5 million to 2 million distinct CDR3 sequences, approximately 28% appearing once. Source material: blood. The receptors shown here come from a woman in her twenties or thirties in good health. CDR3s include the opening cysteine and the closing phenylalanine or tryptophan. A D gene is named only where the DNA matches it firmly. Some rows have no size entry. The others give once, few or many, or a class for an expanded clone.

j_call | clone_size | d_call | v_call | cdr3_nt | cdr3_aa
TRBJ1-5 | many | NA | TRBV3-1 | TGTGCCAGCAGCCACGGGGGGAGCAATCAGCCCCAGCATTTT | CASSHGGSNQPQHF
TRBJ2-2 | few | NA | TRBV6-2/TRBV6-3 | TGTGCCAGCAGTTATCGCCGCACCGGGGAGCTGTTTTTT | CASSYRRTGELFF
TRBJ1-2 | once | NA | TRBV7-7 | TGTGCCAGCAGCGCCCTCGGGCGGGGCGAGGGCTACACCTTC | CASSALGRGEGYTF
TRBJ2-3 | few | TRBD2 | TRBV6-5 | TGTGCCAGCAGTTTTACTAGCGGGAGGTCCCTACTGGATACGCAGTATTTT | CASSFTSGRSLLDTQYF
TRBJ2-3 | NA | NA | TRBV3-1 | TGTGCCAGCAGCCCAAATTGGCAACTCACAGATACGCAGTATTTT | CASSPNWQLTDTQYF
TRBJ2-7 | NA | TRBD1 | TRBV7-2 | TGTGCCAGCAGCACCAACCCGGGACAGTACTACGAGCAGTACTTC | CASSTNPGQYYEQYF
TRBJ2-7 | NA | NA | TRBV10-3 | TGTGCCATCGGGCAGGCAGGCTACGAGCAGTACTTC | CAIGQAGYEQYF
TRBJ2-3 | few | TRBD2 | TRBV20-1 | TGCAGTGCTAGAATGGGAGGGCCGGTGGCAGATACGCAGTATTTT | CSARMGGPVADTQYF
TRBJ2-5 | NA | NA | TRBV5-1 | TGCGCCAGCAGCTTGGATATGGGACAAGAGACCCAGTACTTC | CASSLDMGQETQYF
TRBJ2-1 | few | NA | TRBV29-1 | TGCAGCGTTGCCCCCTACGGCAATGAGCAGTTCTTC | CSVAPYGNEQFF
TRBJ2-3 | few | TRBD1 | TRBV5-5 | TGTGCCAGCAGCTTCCTGATTGACAGGGACCCGCAGTATTTT | CASSFLIDRDPQYF
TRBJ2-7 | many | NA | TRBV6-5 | TGTGCCAGCAGTTACTCGAATGGGCAAATGTACGAGCAGTACTTC | CASSYSNGQMYEQYF
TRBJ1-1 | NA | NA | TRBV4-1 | TGCGCCAGCAGCCAACCACGGGGCAGCGTAGCTTTCTTT | CASSQPRGSVAFF
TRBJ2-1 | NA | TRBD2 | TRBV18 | TGTGCCAGCTCAGGACTTTCTAGCGGGGGGGCCGAAAATGAGCAGTTCTTC | CASSGLSSGGAENEQFF
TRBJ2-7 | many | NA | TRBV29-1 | TGCAGCGTTGAAGATACAGTCGAGCAGTACTTC | CSVEDTVEQYF
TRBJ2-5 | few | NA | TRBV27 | TGTGCCAGCAGGCGGGACAGCTTATACCAAGAGACCCAGTACTTC | CASRRDSLYQETQYF
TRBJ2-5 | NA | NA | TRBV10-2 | TGCGCCAGCAGTGACTCAATGCAATATTCGGAGACCCAGTACTTC | CASSDSMQYSETQYF
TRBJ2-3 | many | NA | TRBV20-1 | TGCAGTGCTAGCTTTCGGAGAGGCACAGATACGCAGTATTTT | CSASFRRGTDTQYF
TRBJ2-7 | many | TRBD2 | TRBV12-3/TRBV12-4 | TGTGCCAGCAGTATAGGGACTAGCGGGAAATACGAGCAGTACTTC | CASSIGTSGKYEQYF
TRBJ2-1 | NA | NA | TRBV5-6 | TGTACCAGCAGCTTGGAGTGGGATAATGAGCAGTTCTTC | CTSSLEWDNEQFF
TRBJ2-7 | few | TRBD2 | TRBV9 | TGTGCCAGCAGCTTACGGCGGGAGGACCACGAGCAGTACTTC | CASSLRREDHEQYF
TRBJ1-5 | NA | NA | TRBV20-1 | TGCAGTGCCAGCAGGGAGAGGCAGCCCCAGCATTTT | CSASRERQPQHF
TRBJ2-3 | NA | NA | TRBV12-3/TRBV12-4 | TGTGCCAGCAGTTTTCAGGGGGGAAGTTCAGATACGCAGTATTTT | CASSFQGGSSDTQYF
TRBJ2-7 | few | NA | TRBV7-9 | TGTGCCAGCAGCTCCCGGGACGCCTACCCCAACGAGCAGTACTTC | CASSSRDAYPNEQYF
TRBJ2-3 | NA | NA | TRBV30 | TGTGCCTGGACTCGCCCGGGAGGCACAGATACGCAGTATTTT | CAWTRPGGTDTQYF
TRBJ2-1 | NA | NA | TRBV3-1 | TGTGCCAGCAGCCAAGTAGGGCAGGGCAACAATGAGCAGTTCTTC | CASSQVGQGNNEQFF
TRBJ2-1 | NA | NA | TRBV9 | TGTGCCAGCAGTTCGGGACATAACTACGAGCAGTTCTTC | CASSSGHNYEQFF
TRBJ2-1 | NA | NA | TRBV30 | TGTGCCTGGAGTGCAGGCGTAGGAACCAATGAGCAGTTCTTC | CAWSAGVGTNEQFF
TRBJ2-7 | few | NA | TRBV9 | TGTGCCAGCAGCGTAGCACCTTCAGGGGGGCCCTACGAGCAGTACTTC | CASSVAPSGGPYEQYF
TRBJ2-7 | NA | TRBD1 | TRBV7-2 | TGTGCCAGCAGCTTGGAGGGACAGGGGGCTCTCGAGCAGTACTTC | CASSLEGQGALEQYF
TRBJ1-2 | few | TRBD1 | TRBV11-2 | TGTGCCAGCAGCTTTACAGGGGGTAGCTATGGCTACACCTTC | CASSFTGGSYGYTF
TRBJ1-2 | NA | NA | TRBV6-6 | TGTGCCAGCACCTCAGTAAAAAGACCTAACTATGGCTACACCTTC | CASTSVKRPNYGYTF
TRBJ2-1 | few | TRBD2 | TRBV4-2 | TGTGCCAGCAGCCAAGATCTAGCTAGCGGGAGCGGTGAGCAGTTCTTC | CASSQDLASGSGEQFF
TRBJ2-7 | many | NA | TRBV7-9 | TGTGCCAGCAGCTTTAACGTTCGTAGGGGCAATTGGCCCTCCTACGAGCAGTACTTC | CASSFNVRRGNWPSYEQYF
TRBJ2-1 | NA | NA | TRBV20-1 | TGCAGTGCAGAGAAAGCGGGCAGCTCCTACAATGAGCAGTTCTTC | CSAEKAGSSYNEQFF
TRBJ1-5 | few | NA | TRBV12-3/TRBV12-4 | TGTGCCAGCAGTTTAGAGTCAGGGCATCAGCCCCAGCATTTT | CASSLESGHQPQHF
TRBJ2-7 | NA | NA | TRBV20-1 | TGCAGTGCTACAAAGAGCGGGTGGGACTCCTACGAGCAGTACTTC | CSATKSGWDSYEQYF
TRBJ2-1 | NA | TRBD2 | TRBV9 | TGTGCCAGCAGCGTTCTAGCGGGAGTTACCTACAATGAGCAGTTCTTC | CASSVLAGVTYNEQFF
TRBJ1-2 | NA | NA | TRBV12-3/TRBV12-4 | TGTGCCAGCACCCGGGAAGTGGGCGATGGCTACACCTTC | CASTREVGDGYTF
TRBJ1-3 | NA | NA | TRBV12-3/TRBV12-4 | TGTGCCAGCAGTCAAGGGGACGAAAACACCATATATTTT | CASSQGDENTIYF
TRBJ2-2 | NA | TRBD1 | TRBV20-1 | TGCAGTGCTAGACGACAGGGGGGCAACACCGGGGAGCTGTTTTTT | CSARRQGGNTGELFF
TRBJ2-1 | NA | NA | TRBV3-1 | TGTGCCAGCAGTCTCCTCGACGGTAACAATGAGCAGTTCTTC | CASSLLDGNNEQFF